The present T cell receptor (beta chain) was sequenced within a study of early T cells in non-severe SARS-CoV-2 infection (dated by TCRdb to about 2021). For context, the study as a whole: Because TCR sequencing relied on bulk RNA taken from unsorted whole blood, pairing of alpha and beta chains was not possible. Results the study describes overall, beyond this receptor: Matching against VDJdb was skewed toward anti-spike CD8 responses, likely underestimated virus-specific expansions, and missed private and CD4 specificities.

The study was a case-control design nested within a healthcare worker cohort in London, UK, with weekly nasopharyngeal swab PCR tests and blood sampling. Healthcare workers were enrolled in the week of the UK lockdown, from 23 to 31 March 2020, and were followed every week for up to about 16 weeks. This clonotype showed up just a few times. Its specific antigen is unknown. No clone much larger than this one lies a single base away; base qualities are absent. The receptor library was made with 5' RACE. The sequencer listed for this sample is NextSeq 500. Unique molecular identifiers were attached to individual cDNA molecules in the TCR library protocol so that sequencing error and PCR bias could be corrected. TCR alpha and beta chains were both sequenced, and the abundances of alpha and beta sequences in each sample were closely correlated with each other. The source study handled its data this way. Decombinator V4 was used to annotate the V gene, J gene and CDR3 of the TCR sequences. TCRs were defined as expanded if a significant change between any two time points was detected under a Poisson model with p below 0.0001. TCR abundances were normalised to the total number of TCRs sequenced in each sample and reported as counts per million. VDJdb, accessed on 1 November 2021, was searched for TCRs annotated for CMV, EBV and SARS-CoV-2, and TCRs annotated for more than one antigen were excluded. TCRdb trimmed public reads at Q25 via fastp, called clones via MiXCR and kept in-frame beta chains. Rows are combined by CDR3 protein, so each entry shows the most common genes and DNA. The V and J calls were not made by the authors but by TCRdb's processing. A total of tens of thousands of distinct CDR3 sequences appear in this sample, over 15% of them only once. In total, the top ten clones hold 5% to 5.5% of the sample.

Sequencing used whole blood, obtained at baseline. This receptor was taken from an adult who was a healthcare worker with PCR-confirmed SARS-CoV-2 infection or an uninfected control (not recorded which).

The DNA reads as follows: TGTGCCAGCAGTGAAGCGTGGGACAGGGTCGTGGACGAGCAGTACTTC. It is translated as CASSEAWDRVVDEQYF. The sequence links TRBV6-1 to TRBJ2-7; 9 bases in the middle match TRBD1. For CDR1 and CDR2, the germline V gene lists MNHNS and SASEGT. The CDR3 sequence holds 16 residues, the cysteine and phenylalanine included. Only the CDR3 part of the read is kept: 48 bases, read in frame from the first base. From V the trimming removes 0 bases and from J it removes 5 bases, while the gene matches leave 8 bases of the junction unaccounted for.